A selection of T cell receptor beta chains follows, all from one sample in a study of CD8 T cells in ankylosing spondylitis. TCRdb re-analysed the 5' RACE reads in MiXCR, keeping a single row per CDR3 protein. Of under 300,000 distinct CDR3 sequences listed, 9.5% to 12% are singletons. The sample consisted of blood, either unsorted or a sorted T cell fraction (not recorded which). Receptors were obtained from a male donor with ankylosing spondylitis or in good health (not recorded which). The CDR3 runs from the conserved cysteine through the conserved F or W. The D gene is left open where the match is weak. Clone size, where shown, is once, few, many, or a class for clones that have expanded.

cdr3_nt cdr3_aa d_call v_call cdr3_length j_call clone_size
TGCAGTGCTTGGGGACAGCCTACGAACACCGGGGAGCTGTTTTTT CSAWGQPTNTGELFF TRBD1 TRBV20-1 15 TRBJ2-2 many
TGCAGCGTCGGGCAGATTAGCACAGATACGCAGTATTTT CSVGQISTDTQYF - TRBV29-1 13 TRBJ2-3 -
TGTGCCAGCAGTTTGGACAGGGCCACCTCCTACGAGCAGTACTTC CASSLDRATSYEQYF TRBD1 TRBV12-3/TRBV12-4 15 TRBJ2-7 -
TGTGCCAGCAGCTTTGGGAGCCAGCCCCAGCATTTT CASSFGSQPQHF - TRBV5-6 12 TRBJ1-5 many
TGTGCCAGCAGCAGGGACTCAACTAATGAAAAACTGTTTTTT CASSRDSTNEKLFF - TRBV6-1 14 TRBJ1-4 many
TGTGCCAGCACCCCGGACACCCCAGGGGGCAATGAGCAGTTCTTC CASTPDTPGGNEQFF TRBD1 TRBV28 15 TRBJ2-1 many
TGTGCCAGCAGTCCCCGACTAGCGACCTACGAGCAGTACTTC CASSPRLATYEQYF TRBD2 TRBV28 14 TRBJ2-7 -
TGTGCCAGCAGTTTGTTGGGCAGCAATCAGCCCCAGCATTTT CASSLLGSNQPQHF - TRBV28 14 TRBJ1-5 many
TGTGCCAGCAGTGAGATGGAGACCCAGTACTTC CASSEMETQYF - TRBV2 11 TRBJ2-5 -
TGTGCCTGGAATACAGAGGACTATGGCTACACCTTC CAWNTEDYGYTF - TRBV30 12 TRBJ1-2 -
TGTGCCAGCAGCGTGGACAGCCCCTACCAGCAGTACTTC CASSVDSPYQQYF - TRBV9 13 TRBJ2-7 -
TGTGCCAGCAGCCAAGACAGGGACGATGAGCAGTTCTTC CASSQDRDDEQFF - TRBV4-2 13 TRBJ2-1 many
TGCAGTGCTAGGGGGACAGGGGGTTTGAATCAGCCCCAGCATTTT CSARGTGGLNQPQHF TRBD1 TRBV20-1 15 TRBJ1-5 few
TGCGCCAGCAGCTTGGCGCGAGATGCCACTGAAGCTTTCTTT CASSLARDATEAFF - TRBV5-1 14 TRBJ1-1 many
TGTGCCAGCAGCTTATCGGCGGGGGCCAGCTCCTACAATGAGCAGTTCTTC CASSLSAGASSYNEQFF - TRBV7-6 17 TRBJ2-1 many
TGCAGTGCCCTAACCGGGGACGACTACGAGCAGTACTTC CSALTGDDYEQYF - TRBV20-1 13 TRBJ2-7 few
TGTGCCAGCAGTGATTGGGGTGGTAGCTACGAGCAGTACTTC CASSDWGGSYEQYF - TRBV2 14 TRBJ2-7 -
TGCGCCAGCAGCCTGCGGACGGGGACCAATCAGCCCCAGCATTTT CASSLRTGTNQPQHF - TRBV5-1 15 TRBJ1-5 many
TGTGCCAGCGCGGACCCGAATAGCAATCAGCCCCAGCATTTT CASADPNSNQPQHF - TRBV6-1 14 TRBJ1-5 many
TGCGCCAGCACCTGGGACCCCACGAACACCGGGGAGCTGTTTTTT CASTWDPTNTGELFF - TRBV5-1 15 TRBJ2-2 many
TGTGCCAGCAGCCCTAGGGTGCTGGGCACTGAAGCTTTCTTT CASSPRVLGTEAFF - TRBV6-2/TRBV6-3 14 TRBJ1-1 many
TGTGCCAGCAGCTATGGCAGGGCGTTAAGGGGAAACACCATATATTTT CASSYGRALRGNTIYF - TRBV11-2 16 TRBJ1-3 -
TGCAGTGCTAGAGATGCCCGGGCCTCCTCCTACGAGCAGTACTTC CSARDARASSYEQYF - TRBV20-1 15 TRBJ2-7 many
TGCAGTGCTAGAGATCAGGGGGGGCATTTGGGCTACACCTTC CSARDQGGHLGYTF TRBD1 TRBV20-1 14 TRBJ1-2 many
TGTGCCAGCAGCTCTGGACAGGGGAGGGCTACGCAGTATTTT CASSSGQGRATQYF TRBD1 TRBV7-3 14 TRBJ2-3 -
TGCAGTGCTAGAAGGCAGAACACCGGGGAGCTGTTTTTT CSARRQNTGELFF - TRBV20-1 13 TRBJ2-2 few
TGCAGTGCTAGCGCCAGTCCGCAAGAGACCCAGTACTTC CSASASPQETQYF - TRBV20-1 13 TRBJ2-5 few
TGTGCCAGCAGGCAACAGGGGGTGAACACTGAAGCTTTCTTT CASRQQGVNTEAFF TRBD1 TRBV6-1 14 TRBJ1-1 -
TGTGCCAGCAGCCAGCAGCCTCCCAATATGAACACTGAAGCTTTCTTT CASSQQPPNMNTEAFF - TRBV14 16 TRBJ1-1 few
TGCGCCAGCAGCTTGGGGCAGTCCACAGATACGCAGTATTTT CASSLGQSTDTQYF - TRBV5-1 14 TRBJ2-3 many
TGTGCCACCAGGGGACAGGACACCGGGGAGCTGTTTTTT CATRGQDTGELFF TRBD1 TRBV24-1 13 TRBJ2-2 few
TGCGCCAGCAGCGGGGGGGACAGGGGGCTTGTGGCCACTGAAGCTTTCTTT CASSGGDRGLVATEAFF TRBD1 TRBV4-1 17 TRBJ1-1 few
TGTGCCAGTAGCGACACGGCGGGCCCCTCCGGTTCACCCCTCCACTTT CASSDTAGPSGSPLHF - TRBV19 16 TRBJ1-6 few
TGTGCCAGCAGCTTTGGGACTTACGAGCAGTACTTC CASSFGTYEQYF - TRBV11-2 12 TRBJ2-7 many
TGTGCCAGCAGTGGGCCCTACGAGCAGTACTTC CASSGPYEQYF - TRBV25-1 11 TRBJ2-7 many
TGTGCCATCAGTGACCCTGGGGCTGAAGCTTTCTTT CAISDPGAEAFF - TRBV10-3 12 TRBJ1-1 few
TGTGCCAGCAGCTCAACCTCCGAGGCCGGGGGTGAGCAGTTCTTC CASSSTSEAGGEQFF - TRBV4-2 15 TRBJ2-1 many
TGTGCCAGCACCCCGTTACCCTACGAGCAGTACTTC CASTPLPYEQYF - TRBV12-3/TRBV12-4 12 TRBJ2-7 -
TGTGCCAGCAGCGCCGGGGCGGCTTTCTTT CASSAGAAFF - TRBV12-3/TRBV12-4 10 TRBJ1-1 many
TGCGCCAGCAGTCAAACGGGGACGACAGATACGCAGTATTTT CASSQTGTTDTQYF - TRBV5-1 14 TRBJ2-3 many
TGTGCCAGCAGCCAAGAGGGGATGAACACTGAAGCTTTCTTT CASSQEGMNTEAFF - TRBV4-2 14 TRBJ1-1 many
TGTGCCAGCAGCTTACCCCAGGGGTCCCCCTACAATGAGCAGTTCTTC CASSLPQGSPYNEQFF - TRBV7-2 16 TRBJ2-1 many
TGCGCCAGCAGCTTCGGCGCCAGCAACGAGCAGTACTTC CASSFGASNEQYF - TRBV5-1 13 TRBJ2-7 -
TGTGCCAGCAGTCCCTCTAGGAGGGCCGCTCTGGGGGAGCAGTTCTTC CASSPSRRAALGEQFF - TRBV12-3/TRBV12-4 16 TRBJ2-1 -
TGCGCCAGCAGCCCCTCAAATGGACGGGAAAACAATGAGCAGTTCTTC CASSPSNGRENNEQFF - TRBV5-1 16 TRBJ2-1 many